This T cell receptor (beta chain) was captured by sequencing in a study of blood T cell repertoires in COVID-19. The germline gives CDR1 SGHRS, CDR2 YFSETQ. CDR3 length equals 16 residues. V lost 4 bases to trimming and J lost 5 bases; unmatched junction nucleotides: 14. Produced via immunoSEQ multiplex PCR; TCRdb's table is partial and in-frame only. The repertoire holds roughly 190,000 clones, with 83% as singletons. This rearrangement joins TRBV5-1 to TRBJ2-7, with 8 bases aligning to TRBD2. Sample: peripheral blood. This clonotype was sampled from a man aged 45-65 years with active or convalescent COVID-19. The CDR3 DNA reads TGCGCCAGCAGCCTGGGCGGTCGGGAGGGCCCCCACGAGCAGTACTTC. Encoded protein: CASSLGGREGPHEQYF.